This paragraph reports one TCR beta chain. Its antigen target is currently unknown. The input lacks base qualities; no much larger clone sits a single base away. These data are taken from a study of blood T cell repertoires in COVID-19 (dated by TCRdb to 2020 to 2022). With respect to the entire study: Collaborator samples came from the United States, Italy and Spain and covered acute and convalescent phases of COVID-19. Subjects who had been exposed to COVID-19, were actively infected with it, or had recovered from it provided the deeply sampled blood TCRbeta repertoires that made up the dataset. The sample metadata nearly always contained a de-identified subject ID, COVID-19 status, age in years and sex. HLA class I and class II types, where available, came from metadata supplied by the sample provider rather than from assay-based typing. The prospective study material was composed of cDNA or gDNA derived from T cells, B-cell-depleted T cells, or PBMCs. The repertoires were released in a freely available public database meant as a resource for research on the immune response to SARS-CoV-2. Samples came from the ongoing ImmuneRACE study (first 160 participants) plus 1,254 subjects from 6 global collaborators.

Points the paper makes about the study in general: The quantity of clinical and demographic metadata differed by source and by participant and was supplied without curation.

TCRbeta CDR3 regions were amplified from genomic DNA using the immunoSEQ Assay, a bias-controlled multiplex PCR. Under the source paper's analysis protocol: Within the assay, amplification of reference gene primers was used to estimate how many nucleated cells each sample contained. To quantify the absolute abundance of each unique TCRbeta CDR3 rearrangement, sequence reads were collapsed and filtered. Productive Simpson clonality was computed per sample as the square root of Simpson's diversity index over productive rearrangements. TCRdb retrieved this table from immuneACCESS and kept in-frame rearrangements only. Not all clones are present; in checked studies, unresolved V genes account for under half, and no reason is known for the remainder. From that table come the V and J calls and clone size; the DNA was used to work out D and trimming. The sample includes roughly 250,000 clones, with 80% to 90% observed a single time. The top ten hold 1.5% to 2% of the sample.

The CDR3, from cysteine to phenylalanine, totals 13 residues. Of all the DNA, just the CDR3 is kept, 39 bases in frame from base 1. V is clipped by 2 bases and J by 3 bases, and the sequence between their germline boundaries is 7 bases long. Taken from the germline V gene (reference sequence), the CDR1 and CDR2 loops are SEHNR and FQNEAQ. In the prospective study, participants were roughly 18 to 100 years old, resided in about 25 geographic areas of the United States, and were enrolled through a virtual design. To assign participants to cohorts, the prospective study relied on clinical history that participants themselves reported in a screening survey and a study questionnaire. Recovered participants in ImmuneRACE Cohort 3 were defined by two consecutive negative NP/OP PCR tests, clearance by a healthcare professional, or resolution of symptoms. In the prospective study, whole blood, serum and a nasopharyngeal or oropharyngeal swab were collected from each participant by mobile phlebotomists. Over a roughly two-month period, participants in the prospective study had the option of providing additional blood draws and questionnaires. Blood samples from the prospective study were shipped frozen or at room temperature prior to DNA extraction.

The V gene is TRBV7-9 and the J gene is TRBJ1-2, with a weak D call of TRBD1 (6 bases match). The sample consisted of PBMCs or T cells enriched from blood (not recorded which). The source of this sequence is a woman in her 50s who had recovered from COVID-19. In nucleotide form, the sequence is TGTGCCAGCAGCTTACGACAGGACTATGGCTACACCTTC. It translates as CASSLRQDYGYTF.